The clone carrying this T cell receptor (beta chain) was found once. The antigen is unknown. Primers included in the PCR were 60 Vbeta and 13 Jbeta primers. Clones were read by immunoSEQ multiplex PCR, and TCRdb kept only the in-frame ones, dropping some. The sample carries some 130,000 clones, roughly two thirds recorded once. The CDR3 is 15 residues long. Germline-derived CDR1 and CDR2 are SGHTA and FQGTGA. Trimming removed 0 bases at V and 9 bases at J, with 15 bases between. This entry comes from a study of cytomegalovirus exposure and HLA in healthy donors. At the level of the study: There were some 400 genotyped donors. Of these, roughly 80% fell in the genetic ancestry cluster associated with self-reported Caucasian donors.

Study-wide results and limits: Sequencing artifact likely explains a cluster of highly shared sequence variants. A later analysis showed TCR association rates differing by HLA locus, peaking at DRB1 and lowest at HLA-C.

This TCR was recovered from a woman aged 40 to 50 in good health and CMV-seronegative. Sequenced input: PBMCs. The chain has TRBV7-3 and TRBJ2-1; possibly TRBD1 for D (6 bases). The CDR3 region is CASSLTGAPGSEQFF. DNA of the CDR3: TGTGCCAGCAGCTTAACGGGGGCGCCTGGCTCTGAGCAGTTCTTC.